This T cell receptor beta chain was captured by sequencing in a study of metastatic and nonmetastatic thyroid tumors. Overall study: Both malignant and benign thyroid patients supplied peripheral blood and tumor or nodule tissue samples, across which the repertoires of these patients were then compared. Study results and caveats: When malignant thyroid tumors were compared with benign nodules, TCR beta diversity was reportedly significantly higher in the malignant tumors. This held in both blood and tumor samples.

This clone showed up many times. The antigen remains unidentified. Authors' data handling: Built for papillary thyroid cancer, a distant-metastasis classifier drew on CDR3 differences across clinicopathological groups. MiXCR re-clonotyped the PCR reads for TCRdb. In this record, the V and J calls reflect TCRdb's handling and not the investigators' own analysis. This sample has 50,000 to 65,000 clones, with about 3.8% found just once. No treatment of any kind had been given to any patient before thyroid surgery. Germline-derived CDR1 and CDR2 are DFQATT and SNEGSKA (reference sequence). The V and J ends lost 1 base and 4 bases respectively, with 4 bases between them. This CDR3 has 11 residues.

Sequencing input: blood. This clonotype originated in a female donor with papillary thyroid cancer or a benign thyroid nodule (not recorded which). Some clones in this sample may be carry-over from other donors' samples. The V gene is TRBV20-1, the J gene TRBJ2-5; no clear D. This CDR3 reads CSARARETQYF. In nucleotides, the CDR3 is TGCAGTGCTAGAGCGCGAGAGACCCAGTACTTC.